The 3 T cell receptor beta chains given below trace back to one sample, sequenced in a study of beta chain features in type 1 diabetes (dated by TCRdb to the late 2010s). Library preparation used the immunoSEQ multiplex PCR assay. All of the isolated RNA was reverse transcribed with the High Capacity cDNA Reverse Transcription Kit, so expressed TCRB transcripts were sequenced. TCRdb's version of the immuneACCESS table is confined to in-frame rearrangements and falls short of the full clone set. An unresolved V gene accounts for under half of the shortfall where checked; the remainder is of unknown origin. This sample gives about 650,000 clones in total; around 11% of them show up just once. More than 0.09% of the sample is in the top ten clones. No antigen is known for these receptors. Summary of the overall study and its limitations: Type 1 diabetes patients showed a moderate but significant shortening of TCRB CDR3 length in all four CD4+ subsets.

The sequenced sample consisted of naive CD4+ T cells from blood. Interpreted using the paper, the cell subset or site label stands for: true naive CD4+ T cells. The receptors derive from a man aged 30-40 years with type 1 diabetes.

The chain is built from TRBV5-6 and TRBJ2-5; 9 nucleotides match TRBD1. Per germline, CDR1 SGHDT and CDR2 YYEEEE. CDR3 size: 16 residues. After removal of 3 bases from V and 4 bases from J, the junction contained 10 bases not matched to a gene. DNA for the CDR3: TGTGCCAGCAGCTCTTTTCCCGGGACAGGGTTAGAGACCCAGTACTTC. It encodes CASSSFPGTGLETQYF.

V and J are TRBV2 and TRBJ1-4, with D maybe TRBD1 (6 bases). Germline assignment: CDR1 SNHLY and CDR2 FYNNEI. The ends were cut back, 4 bases at V and 5 bases at J, with 17 bases in the middle. CDR3 length: 16 amino acids. The CDR3 here is CASSALGGAPNEKLFF. The CDR3 DNA follows: TGTGCCAGCAGTGCATTAGGGGGGGCACCAAATGAAAAACTGTTTTTT.

The chain employs TRBV5-1 and TRBJ2-7; the D is unclear. Germline CDR1 reads SGHRS; CDR2 reads YFSETQ. This CDR3 spans 10 amino acids. V was cut by 8 bases and J by 0 bases, with 3 bases left in between. The DNA of the CDR3 is TGCGCCAGACACTCCTACGAGCAGTACTTC. Its protein product is CARHSYEQYF.